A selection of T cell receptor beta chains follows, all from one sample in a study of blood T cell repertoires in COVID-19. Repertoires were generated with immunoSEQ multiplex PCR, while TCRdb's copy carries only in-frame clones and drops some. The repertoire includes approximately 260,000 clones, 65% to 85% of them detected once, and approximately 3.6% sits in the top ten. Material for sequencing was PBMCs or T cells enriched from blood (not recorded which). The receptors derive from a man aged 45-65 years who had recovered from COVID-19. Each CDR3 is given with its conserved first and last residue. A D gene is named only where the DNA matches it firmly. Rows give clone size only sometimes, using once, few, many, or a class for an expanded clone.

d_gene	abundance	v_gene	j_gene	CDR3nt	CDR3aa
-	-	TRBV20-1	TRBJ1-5	TGCAGTGCCGGGGGGGAGAAGCCCCAGCATTTT	CSAGGEKPQHF
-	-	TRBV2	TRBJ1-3	TGTGCCACCCCCTCTACCCGACAGGACCTCTCTGGAAACACCATATATTTT	CATPSTRQDLSGNTIYF
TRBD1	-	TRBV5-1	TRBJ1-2	TGCGCCAGCAGCGGGGCGGGACAGGGGACCCGGGGCTACACCTTC	CASSGAGQGTRGYTF
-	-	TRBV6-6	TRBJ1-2	TGTGCCAGCAGCCGGACGGGGGGTTATGGCTACACCTTC	CASSRTGGYGYTF
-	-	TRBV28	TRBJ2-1	TGTGCCAGCAGCCCGAACCTAATGGCGGGTGCTGAGCAGTTCTTC	CASSPNLMAGAEQFF
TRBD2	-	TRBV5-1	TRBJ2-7	TGCGCCAGCAGTTCGCCGGGACTAGCATACGAGCAGTACTTC	CASSSPGLAYEQYF
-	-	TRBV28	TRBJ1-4	TGTGCCAGCAGTTCCCCGTGGGGGGGCTCTGAAAAACTGTTTTTT	CASSSPWGGSEKLFF
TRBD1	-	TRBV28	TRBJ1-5	TGTGCCAGCAGCCTAACAGGGGGAAGGCAGCCCCAGCATTTT	CASSLTGGRQPQHF
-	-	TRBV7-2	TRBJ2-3	TGTGCCAGCAGTCGCAGTCGGTCGGGGGGCACAGATACGCAGTATTTT	CASSRSRSGGTDTQYF
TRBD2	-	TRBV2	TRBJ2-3	TGTGCCACCCCGGGAGGAGGCCAGGGTGTGGGACTAGCTCGTCCAGATACGCAGTATTTT	CATPGGGQGVGLARPDTQYF
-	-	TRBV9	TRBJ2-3	TGTGCCAGCAGCCCCAGTCCCGGAGGCACAGATACGCAGTATTTT	CASSPSPGGTDTQYF
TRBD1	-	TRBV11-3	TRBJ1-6	TGTGCCAGCAGACCGGACAGGTCGAGAAATTCACCCCTCCACTTT	CASRPDRSRNSPLHF
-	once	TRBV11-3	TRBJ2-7	TGTGCCAGCAGCCGCGGGCCTTTCAACGAGCAGTACTTC	CASSRGPFNEQYF
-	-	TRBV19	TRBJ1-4	TGTGCCAGTAGTATAGATGGAGGACAGCATAATGAAAAACTGTTTTTT	CASSIDGGQHNEKLFF
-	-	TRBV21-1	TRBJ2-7	TGTGCCAGCAACGACCCGGGACATCACTCCTACGAGCAGTACTTC	CASNDPGHHSYEQYF
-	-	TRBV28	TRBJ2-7	TGTGCCAGCGGAGGATACGAGCAGTACTTC	CASGGYEQYF
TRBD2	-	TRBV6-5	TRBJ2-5	TGTGCCAAGGCGTCAGTTAGCGGGACAGAGACCCAGTACTTC	CAKASVSGTETQYF
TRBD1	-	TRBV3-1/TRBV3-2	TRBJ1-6	TGTGCCAGCAGCCAAGTGCCAGGGGGGAATTCACCCCTCCACTTT	CASSQVPGGNSPLHF
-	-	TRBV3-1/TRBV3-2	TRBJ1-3	TGTGCCAGCAGCCAAGATACAAGGAGCTCTGGAAACACCATATATTTT	CASSQDTRSSGNTIYF
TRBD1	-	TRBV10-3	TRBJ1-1	TGTGCCACAGGACAGGTGAACACTGAAGCTTTCTTT	CATGQVNTEAFF
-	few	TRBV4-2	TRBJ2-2	TGTGCCAGCAGCCAAGCCGGGGGACCGAACACCGGGGAGCTGTTTTTT	CASSQAGGPNTGELFF
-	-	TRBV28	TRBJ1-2	TGTGCCAGCAGTTTGGGCACCTCTGTCTATGGCTACACCTTC	CASSLGTSVYGYTF
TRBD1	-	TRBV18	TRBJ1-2	TGTGCCAGCTCACAAACTTCTACAGGGGGCCCAGGGGACGCCTTC	CASSQTSTGGPGDAF
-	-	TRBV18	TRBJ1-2	TGTGCCAGCTCAGGAGACAGTGAAATTTATGGCTACACCTTC	CASSGDSEIYGYTF
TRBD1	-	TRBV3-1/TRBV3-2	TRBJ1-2	TGTGCCAGCAGCCCGGGGACAGGGGGCTCTCGATATGGCTACACCTTC	CASSPGTGGSRYGYTF
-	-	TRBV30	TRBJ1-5	TGTGCCTGGAGCGGAATACAGGGAGTAGGGAGCAATCAGCCCCAGCATTTT	CAWSGIQGVGSNQPQHF
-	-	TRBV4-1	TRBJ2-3	TGCGCCAGCAGCCAAGAGGTTTCAGGGCTCCAGTATTTT	CASSQEVSGLQYF
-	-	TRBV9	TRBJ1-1	TGTGCCAGCAGCGTAGATAGGGGTTCGAGAGGTGAAGCTTTCTTT	CASSVDRGSRGEAFF
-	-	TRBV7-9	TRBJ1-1	TGTGCCAGCAGTCCCGGGACTGAAGCTTTCTTT	CASSPGTEAFF
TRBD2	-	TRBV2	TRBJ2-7	TGTGCCAGCATGATACGACTAGCGGGGGGCCAAACCTACGAGCAGTACTTC	CASMIRLAGGQTYEQYF
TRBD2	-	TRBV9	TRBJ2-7	TGTGCCAGCAGCCCGCGGGAGACCTCCTACGAGCAGTACTTC	CASSPRETSYEQYF
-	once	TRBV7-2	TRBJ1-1	TGTGCCAGCAGCTTAGAAAACTCAGGGTCGCATACTGAAGCTTTCTTT	CASSLENSGSHTEAFF
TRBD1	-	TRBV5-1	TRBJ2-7	TGCGCCAGCAGCTTTGGCCTGCAGGGGGCCTACGAGCAGTACTTC	CASSFGLQGAYEQYF
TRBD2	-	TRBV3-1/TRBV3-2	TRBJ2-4	TGTGCCAGCAGCGACGGACTAGCGGACATTCAGTACTTC	CASSDGLADIQYF
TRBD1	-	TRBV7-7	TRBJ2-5	TGTGCTAGCAGCCCGGCCGGGACAGGGGTGGAGACCCAGTACTTC	CASSPAGTGVETQYF
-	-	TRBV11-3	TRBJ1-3	TGTGCCAGCAGCCAGGACAGCGGAAACACCATATATTTT	CASSQDSGNTIYF
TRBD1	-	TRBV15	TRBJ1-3	TGTGCCACCAGCAACAACAGGGGGGGCGGGAACACCATATATTTT	CATSNNRGGGNTIYF
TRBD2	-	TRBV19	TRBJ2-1	TGTGCCAGTAGTGGGTCTAGCGGTCGTAGCTCCTACAATGAGCAGTTCTTC	CASSGSSGRSSYNEQFF
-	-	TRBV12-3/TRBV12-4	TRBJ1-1	TGTGCCAGCAGCCCCTCTCGGGGGGGTGAAGCTTTCTTT	CASSPSRGGEAFF
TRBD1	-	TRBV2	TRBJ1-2	TGTGCCAGTTGGACAGGGGCTAACTATGGCTACACCTTC	CASWTGANYGYTF
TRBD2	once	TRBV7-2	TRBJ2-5	TGTGCCAGCAGCTTACCTAGCGGCCAAGAGACCCAGTACTTC	CASSLPSGQETQYF
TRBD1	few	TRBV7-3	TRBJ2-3	TGTGCCAGCAGCTTCGGGACAGGGGCAGATACGCAGTATTTT	CASSFGTGADTQYF
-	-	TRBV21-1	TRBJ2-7	TGTGCCAGCAGCCTACGTCGGCAGGGCTACGAGCAGTACTTC	CASSLRRQGYEQYF
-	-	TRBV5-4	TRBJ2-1	TGTGCCAGCACTCTAGGGACAGAGCAGTTCTTC	CASTLGTEQFF
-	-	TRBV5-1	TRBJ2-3	TGCGCCAGCAGCTTGGGACAGAGTACAGATACGCAGTATTTT	CASSLGQSTDTQYF
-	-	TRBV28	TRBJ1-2	TGTGCCAGCTCTTCGAGCAGGCACTATGGCTACACCTTC	CASSSSRHYGYTF
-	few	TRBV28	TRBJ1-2	TGTGCCAGCAGTTTAGATCCGGGTGACTATGGCTACACCTTC	CASSLDPGDYGYTF
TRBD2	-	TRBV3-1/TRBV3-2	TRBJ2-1	TGTGCCAGCAGCCAAGAGGGACTAGTCGCCGCAGCGAATGAGCAGTTCTTC	CASSQEGLVAAANEQFF
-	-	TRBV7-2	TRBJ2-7	TGTGCCAGCAGCTCTCTCTACGAGCAGTACTTC	CASSSLYEQYF
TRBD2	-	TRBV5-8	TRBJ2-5	TGTGCCAGCAGCTCCCCGGGGGGTACGGCTGTGACCCAGTACTTC	CASSSPGGTAVTQYF
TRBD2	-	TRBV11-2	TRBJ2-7	TGTGCCAGCAGCTTAGAAGGGCGGGGACTAGCGGGCCCCTACGAGCAGTACTTC	CASSLEGRGLAGPYEQYF
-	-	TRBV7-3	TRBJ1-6	TGTGCCAGCAGCTTATACGGACAGCCCTATAATTCACCCCTCCACTTT	CASSLYGQPYNSPLHF
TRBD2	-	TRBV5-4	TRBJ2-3	TGTGCCAGCAGCTTGCGACTAGCGGGGGACACAGATACGCAGTATTTT	CASSLRLAGDTDTQYF
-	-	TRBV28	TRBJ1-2	TGTGCCGCCCGGGACTATGGCTACACCTTC	CAARDYGYTF
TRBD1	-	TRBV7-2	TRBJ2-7	TGTGCCAGCACCCAACAGGGGGTCGGCTACGAGCAGTACTTC	CASTQQGVGYEQYF
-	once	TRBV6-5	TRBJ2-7	TGTGCCAGCAGAGGCGGTGGTGGTATCCTCTACGAGCAGTACTTC	CASRGGGGILYEQYF